Listed here are 19 T cell receptor beta chains from one sample, sequenced in a study of shared clonotypes between healthy human individuals. CD45RO-negative, CCR7-selected cells formed the naive CD8 fraction, which excluded terminally differentiated effector memory CD45RA+ cells. The data were produced by immunoSEQ multiplex PCR, yet TCRdb's version contains in-frame clones alone and is incomplete. Of 660,000 or so clones listed, about 95% are singletons. Sequencing was performed on naive CD8+ T cells sorted from blood. These receptors were obtained from a woman in her twenties or thirties in good health.

The chain uses TRBV7-9 and TRBJ2-1; D not resolved. Trimming cost V 1 base and J 0 bases, with 7 bases left between them. Germline V gene data show CDR1 as SEHNR and CDR2 as FQNEAQ (reference sequence). The CDR3 has 15 residues. CDR3 residues: CASSLGPSSYNEQFF. The CDR3 bases are TGTGCCAGCAGCTTAGGACCCAGCTCCTACAATGAGCAGTTCTTC. Filled out from reference TRBV7-9 and TRBJ2-1, the complete variable domain reads DTGVSQNPRHKITKRGQNVTFRCDPISEHNRLYWYRQTLGQGPEFLTYFQNEAQLEKSRLLSDRFSAERPKGSFSTLEIQRTEQGDSAMYLCASSLGPSSYNEQFFGPGTRLTVL.

This clone was picked up one time. This chain uses TRBV28 with TRBJ2-3; D unresolved. Per the germline V gene, CDR1 is MDHEN and CDR2 is SYDVKM. The CDR3 totals 12 residues. The V and J ends lost 5 bases and 2 bases respectively, with 5 bases between them. CDR3 DNA sequence: TGTGCCAGCAGTACTCACACAGATACGCAGTATTTT. It codes for CASSTHTDTQYF.

The rearrangement joins TRBV7-2 to TRBJ1-1; tentative D call: TRBD1 (5 bases). The CDR3 has 15 amino acids. V was clipped by 2 bases and J by 5 bases, with 15 bases between them. CDR1 SGHTA and CDR2 FQGNSA come from the germline V gene. The CDR3 DNA reads as TGTGCCAGCAGCTTACTGTCAGGGTTGGTTACTGAAGCTTTCTTT. Encoded protein: CASSLLSGLVTEAFF.

This chain joins TRBV16 and TRBJ1-5, with D unclear. This CDR3 has 13 amino acids. The germline gives CDR1 KGHSY, CDR2 FQNENV. Deletions cut 1 base from V and 11 bases from J, with 12 bases between. CDR3 protein: CASSQWPDSSQHF. The CDR3, as DNA: TGTGCCAGCAGCCAATGGCCAGATTCGTCCCAGCATTTT.

This chain joins TRBV14 and TRBJ2-2; 11 bases are a match to TRBD2. Germline loops: CDR1 SGHDN, CDR2 FVKESK. V lost 4 bases and J lost 1; bases outside the gene matches: 2. This CDR3 has 16 amino acids. The CDR3 region has the DNA TGTGCCAGCAGCCTACTAGCGGGAGTGAACACCGGGGAGCTGTTTTTT. Translating gives CASSLLAGVNTGELFF.

This clone was detected only once. This CDR3 is also generated by other DNA sequences in the sample. This chain links TRBV7-9 with TRBJ2-7; D uncertain. Germline values: CDR1 SEHNR, CDR2 FQNEAQ (reference sequence). This CDR3 region has 12 residues. V lost 0 bases and J lost 5, with 5 bases in between. The CDR3 bases are TGTGCCAGCAGCTTAGCGTCCGACGAGCAGTACTTC. Protein: CASSLASDEQYF.

About this clone: The same CDR3 can be traced to other DNA sequences in this sample. V is TRBV27 and J is TRBJ2-7; tentatively, D is TRBD1 or TRBD2 (5 bases each). This CDR3 region has 13 residues. V dropped 4 bases and J dropped 0 bases, with 7 bases sitting between them. CDR1 and CDR2 (germline): MNHEY, SMNVEV (reference sequence). The CDR3 bases are TGTGCCAGCAGTTGGGGGAGCTCCTACGAGCAGTACTTC. This codes for CASSWGSSYEQYF.

The chain is built from TRBV6-5 and TRBJ1-2; TRBD1 agrees at 7 bases. Germline V gene sequence: CDR1 MNHEY, CDR2 SVGAGI. The trim removed 6 bases at V and 8 bases at J, leaving 9 bases unmatched. This CDR3 comprises 13 residues. The CDR3 is CASSLTGREGYTF. The CDR3 DNA is TGTGCCAGCAGCCTGACAGGGAGGGAGGGCTACACCTTC.

The chain couples TRBV19 to TRBJ2-1; no reliable D call. The CDR3 is made up of 12 amino acids. Germline V CDR1 and CDR2: LNHDA, SQIVND (reference sequence). Trimming shortened V by 5 bases and J by 10 bases, and 12 bases separated the two germline ends. The CDR3: CASSFGSGEQFF. Here the CDR3 DNA reads TGTGCCAGTAGTTTCGGATCCGGGGAGCAGTTCTTC.

This chain connects TRBV7-9 to TRBJ2-1; D ambiguous. V was trimmed by 6 bases and J by 1 base, leaving 16 bases between them. The germline V gene encodes CDR1 SEHNR and CDR2 FQNEAQ (reference sequence). This CDR3 is 16 amino acids long. CDR3 protein: CASSREVFRSYNEQFF. Written as DNA, the CDR3 is TGTGCCAGCAGTCGAGAAGTGTTCCGGTCCTACAATGAGCAGTTCTTC. Filled out from reference TRBV7-9 and TRBJ2-1, the complete variable domain reads DTGVSQNPRHKITKRGQNVTFRCDPISEHNRLYWYRQTLGQGPEFLTYFQNEAQLEKSRLLSDRFSAERPKGSFSTLEIQRTEQGDSAMYLCASSREVFRSYNEQFFGPGTRLTVL.

This chain uses TRBV28 with TRBJ2-1; either TRBD1 or TRBD2 may fit D (5 bases each). CDR1 is MDHEN and CDR2 is SYDVKM in the germline V gene. With 10 bases removed from V and 7 bases from J, the gap between germline ends came to 17 bases. The CDR3 spans 13 residues. CDR3 sequence (DNA): TGTGCCACCCAAATGGGACCGAAAAATGAGCAGTTCTTC. It codes for CATQMGPKNEQFF.

The J gene is TRBJ1-5, the V gene TRBV2, with 7 bases that match TRBD1. The CDR3 extends over 15 amino acids. V lost 3 bases, J lost 1 base, and 3 bases stayed unmatched. Germline-derived CDR1 and CDR2 are SNHLY and FYNNEI. The CDR3 bases are TGTGCCAGCAGTGAGGCCAGGGGGAGCAATCAGCCCCAGCATTTT. Translation: CASSEARGSNQPQHF.

Comment on this clone: Different DNA sequences within this sample yield the same CDR3. CDR3 nucleotide sequence: TGCGCCAGCAGCTCCACAGGAACCTCCTACGAGCAGTACTTC. It yields the protein CASSSTGTSYEQYF. The chain carries TRBV5-1 and TRBJ2-7; maybe TRBD1 (5 bases). V lost 3 bases and J lost 0, with 10 bases in between. The CDR3 has 14 residues. Germline CDR1 SGHRS, CDR2 YFSETQ.

With respect to this clone: Other DNA sequences from this sample encode an identical CDR3 as well. The rearrangement uses TRBV19 and TRBJ1-5, with 9 bases that match TRBD1. The CDR3 runs to 14 residues. J gave up 5 bases and V 5 bases, and 4 bases lay outside the gene matches. Looked up from germline, CDR1 is LNHDA and CDR2 is SQIVND (reference sequence). The CDR3 is CASSPGQGYQPQHF. The DNA of the CDR3 is TGTGCCAGTAGTCCGGGACAGGGATATCAGCCCCAGCATTTT.

The gene calls are TRBV19 and TRBJ2-7; D gene unclear. V was cut by 5 bases and J by 0 bases, with 8 bases left in between. In germline, CDR1 is LNHDA, CDR2 SQIVND (reference sequence). The CDR3 has 13 residues. The CDR3 coding sequence is TGTGCCAGTAGTGTCAAATTCTCCTACGAGCAGTACTTC. Amino acids: CASSVKFSYEQYF. The complete variable domain, with remaining parts taken from reference TRBV19 and TRBJ2-7, reads DGGITQSPKYLFRKEGQNVTLSCEQNLNHDAMYWYRQDPGQGLRLIYYSQIVNDFQKGDIAEGYSVSREKKESFPLTVTSAQKNPTAFYLCASSVKFSYEQYFGPGTRLTVT.

The V and J genes are TRBV5-1 and TRBJ1-1, with D maybe TRBD1 (6 bases). Trimming took off 4 bases at V and 1 base at J, with 11 bases between the two ends. The CDR3 runs 14 residues. Germline V gene sequence: CDR1 SGHRS, CDR2 YFSETQ. In nucleotides, the CDR3 is TGCGCCAGCAGCGATTTACAGGGGAACACTGAAGCTTTCTTT. Protein sequence: CASSDLQGNTEAFF.

V gene TRBV2 combines with J gene TRBJ1-2; D is unresolved. Trimming removed 2 bases from V and 5 bases from J, with 15 bases in between. The CDR3 extends over 15 amino acids. Germline V lookup: CDR1 SNHLY, CDR2 FYNNEI. CDR3 nucleotide sequence: TGTGCCAGCAGTGAACGGTCAACAAGAAATTATGGCTACACCTTC. Its translation: CASSERSTRNYGYTF.

A single count supports this clone. The J gene is TRBJ2-2, the V gene TRBV16; D not certain. Trimming took 0 bases from V and 3 from J, leaving 8 bases between them. The CDR3 spans 15 residues. Germline V gene sequence: CDR1 KGHSY, CDR2 FQNENV. The CDR3 protein is CASSQSSGYTGELFF. DNA for the CDR3: TGTGCCAGCAGCCAATCATCCGGGTACACCGGGGAGCTGTTTTTT.

The chain links TRBV27 to TRBJ1-1; D not certain. Trimming removed 3 bases from V and 1 base from J, with 6 bases in between. Germline V CDR1 and CDR2: MNHEY, SMNVEV (reference sequence). There are 13 residues in the CDR3. The CDR3 nucleotides read TGTGCCAGCAGTTTTACCGGGAACACTGAAGCTTTCTTT. Its translation: CASSFTGNTEAFF.